This TCR beta chain was recovered during a study of T cells in Graves' hyperthyroidism and ophthalmopathy. Authors of the study amplified TCR beta CDR3 regions from RNA transcripts. Researchers ran a first-round RT-PCR on the TCR CDR3 using the HTBI primer set. MiXCR, run by TCRdb on the multiplex PCR reads, gives a single entry per CDR3 protein. The sample lists fewer than 250,000 distinct CDR3 sequences, about a sixth occurring once. Trimming pared 6 bases from V and 10 bases from J, leaving 10 bases between. CDR1 is SGHAT, CDR2 FQNNGV, per germline. CDR3 length equals 11 residues. This clonotype has a count of ten or more.

The sequenced material came from blood. The chain uses TRBV11-2 and TRBJ2-1; D perhaps matches TRBD2 (5 bases). The receptor was derived from a man in his fifties with Graves' hyperthyroidism. DNA of the CDR3: TGTGCCAGCAGTGAGTCGGGGGAGCAGTTCTTC. Protein: CASSESGEQFF.